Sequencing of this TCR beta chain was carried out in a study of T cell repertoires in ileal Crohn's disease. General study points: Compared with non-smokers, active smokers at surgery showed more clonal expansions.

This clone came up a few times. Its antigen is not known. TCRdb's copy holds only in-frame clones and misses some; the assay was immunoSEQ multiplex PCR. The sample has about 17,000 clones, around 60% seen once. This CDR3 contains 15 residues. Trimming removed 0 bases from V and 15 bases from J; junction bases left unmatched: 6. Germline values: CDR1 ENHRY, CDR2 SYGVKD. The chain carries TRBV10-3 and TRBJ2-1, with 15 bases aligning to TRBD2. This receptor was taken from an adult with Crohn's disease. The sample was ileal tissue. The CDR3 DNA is TGTGCCATCAGTGAGTCGGGACTAGCGGGAGGTATGTGGTTCTTC. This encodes CAISESGLAGGMWFF.